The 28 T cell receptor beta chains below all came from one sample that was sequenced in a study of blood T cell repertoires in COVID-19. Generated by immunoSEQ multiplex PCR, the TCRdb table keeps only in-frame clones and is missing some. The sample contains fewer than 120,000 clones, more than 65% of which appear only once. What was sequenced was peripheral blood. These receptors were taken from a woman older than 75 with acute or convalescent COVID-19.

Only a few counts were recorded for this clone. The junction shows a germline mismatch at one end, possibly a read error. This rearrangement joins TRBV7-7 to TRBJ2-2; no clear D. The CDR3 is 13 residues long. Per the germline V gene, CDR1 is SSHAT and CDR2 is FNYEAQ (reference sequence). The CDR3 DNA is TGTGCTAGCAGCTTAGCCCCCTCCGGGGAGCTGTTTTTT. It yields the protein CASSLAPSGELFF.

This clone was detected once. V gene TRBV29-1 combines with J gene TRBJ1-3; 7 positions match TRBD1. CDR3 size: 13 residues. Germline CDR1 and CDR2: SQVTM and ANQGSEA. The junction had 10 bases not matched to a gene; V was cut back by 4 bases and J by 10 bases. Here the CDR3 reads CSVGDRVGRTIYF. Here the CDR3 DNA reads TGCAGCGTTGGCGACAGGGTGGGAAGGACCATATATTTT.

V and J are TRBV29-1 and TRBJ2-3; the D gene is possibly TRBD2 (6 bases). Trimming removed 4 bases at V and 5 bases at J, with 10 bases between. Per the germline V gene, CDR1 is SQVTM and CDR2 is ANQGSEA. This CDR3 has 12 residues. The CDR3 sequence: CSVGQEGDTQYF. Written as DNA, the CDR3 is TGCAGCGTTGGGCAGGAGGGAGATACGCAGTATTTT.

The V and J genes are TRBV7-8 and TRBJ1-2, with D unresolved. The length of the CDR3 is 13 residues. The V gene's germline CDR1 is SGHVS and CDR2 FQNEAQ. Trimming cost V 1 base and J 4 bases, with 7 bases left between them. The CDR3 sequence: CASSLVASYGYTF. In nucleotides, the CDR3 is TGTGCCAGCAGCTTAGTGGCCAGCTATGGCTACACCTTC.

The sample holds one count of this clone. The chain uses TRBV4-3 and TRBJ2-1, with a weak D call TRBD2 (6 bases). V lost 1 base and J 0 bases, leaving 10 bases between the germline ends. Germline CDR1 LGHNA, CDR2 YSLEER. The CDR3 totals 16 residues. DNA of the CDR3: TGCGCCAGCAGCCAAGCGGGACTGGTCTCCTACAATGAGCAGTTCTTC. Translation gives CASSQAGLVSYNEQFF.

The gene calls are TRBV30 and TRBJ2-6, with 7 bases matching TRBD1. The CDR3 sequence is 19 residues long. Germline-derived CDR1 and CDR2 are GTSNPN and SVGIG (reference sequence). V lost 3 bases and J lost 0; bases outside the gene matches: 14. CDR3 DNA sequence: TGTGCCTGGAGCCTACGAAGGGACAGCTATACCTCTGGGGCCAACGTCCTGACTTTC. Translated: CAWSLRRDSYTSGANVLTF.

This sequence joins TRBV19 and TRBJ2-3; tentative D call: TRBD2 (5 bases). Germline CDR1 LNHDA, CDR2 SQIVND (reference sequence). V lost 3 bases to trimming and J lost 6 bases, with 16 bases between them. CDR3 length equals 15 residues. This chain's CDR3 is CASSITGSRGDTQYF. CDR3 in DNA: TGTGCCAGTAGTATTACGGGATCGAGAGGGGATACGCAGTATTTT. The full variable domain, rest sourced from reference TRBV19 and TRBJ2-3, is DGGITQSPKYLFRKEGQNVTLSCEQNLNHDAMYWYRQDPGQGLRLIYYSQIVNDFQKGDIAEGYSVSREKKESFPLTVTSAQKNPTAFYLCASSITGSRGDTQYFGPGTRLTVL.

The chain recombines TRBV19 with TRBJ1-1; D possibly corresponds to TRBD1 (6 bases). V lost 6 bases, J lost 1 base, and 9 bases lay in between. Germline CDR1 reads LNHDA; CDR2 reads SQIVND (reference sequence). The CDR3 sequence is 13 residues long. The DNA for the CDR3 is TGTGCCAGTAGCCAACAGGGGAACACTGAAGCTTTCTTT. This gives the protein CASSQQGNTEAFF.

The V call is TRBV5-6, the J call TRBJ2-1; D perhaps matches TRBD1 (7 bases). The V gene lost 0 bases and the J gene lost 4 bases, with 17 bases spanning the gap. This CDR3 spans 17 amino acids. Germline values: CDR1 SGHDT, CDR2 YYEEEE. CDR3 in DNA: TGTGCCAGCAGCTTGGCCCAGGGGGGTCTTTGGTACAATGAGCAGTTCTTC. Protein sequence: CASSLAQGGLWYNEQFF.

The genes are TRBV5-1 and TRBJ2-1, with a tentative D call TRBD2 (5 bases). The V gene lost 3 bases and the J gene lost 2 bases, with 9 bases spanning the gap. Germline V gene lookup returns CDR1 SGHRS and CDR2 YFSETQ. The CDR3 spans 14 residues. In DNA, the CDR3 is TGCGCCAGCAGCTATAGCGCGACCTACAATGAGCAGTTCTTC. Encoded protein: CASSYSATYNEQFF.

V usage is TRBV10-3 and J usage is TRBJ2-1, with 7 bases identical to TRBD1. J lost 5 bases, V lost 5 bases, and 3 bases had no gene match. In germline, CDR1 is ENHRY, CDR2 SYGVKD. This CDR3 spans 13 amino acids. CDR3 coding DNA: TGTGCCATCAGTCGGGGACAGAACAATGAGCAGTTCTTC. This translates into CAISRGQNNEQFF.

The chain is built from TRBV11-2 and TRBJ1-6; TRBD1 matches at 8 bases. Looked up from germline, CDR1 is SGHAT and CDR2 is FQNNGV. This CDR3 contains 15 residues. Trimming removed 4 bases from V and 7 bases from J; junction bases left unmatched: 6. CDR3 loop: CASSSRTGRNSPLHF. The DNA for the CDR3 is TGTGCCAGCAGCTCGAGGACAGGGCGGAATTCACCCCTCCACTTT.

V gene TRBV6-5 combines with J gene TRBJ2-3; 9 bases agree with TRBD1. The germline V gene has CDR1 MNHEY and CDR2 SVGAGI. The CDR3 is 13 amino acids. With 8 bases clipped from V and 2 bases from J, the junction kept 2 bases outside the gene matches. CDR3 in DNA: TGTGCCAGCCGGGACAGGGACACAGATACGCAGTATTTT. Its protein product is CASRDRDTDTQYF.

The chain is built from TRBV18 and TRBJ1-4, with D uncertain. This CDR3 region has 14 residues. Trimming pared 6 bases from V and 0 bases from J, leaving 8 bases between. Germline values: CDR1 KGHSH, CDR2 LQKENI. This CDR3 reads CASSTETTNEKLFF. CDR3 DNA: TGTGCCAGCTCCACAGAGACAACTAATGAAAAACTGTTTTTT.

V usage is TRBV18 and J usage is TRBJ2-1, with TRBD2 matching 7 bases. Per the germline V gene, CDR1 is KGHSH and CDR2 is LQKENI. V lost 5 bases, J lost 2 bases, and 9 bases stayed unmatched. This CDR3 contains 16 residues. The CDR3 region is CASSSVAGGPYNEQFF. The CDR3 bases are TGTGCCAGCTCAAGCGTAGCGGGCGGTCCCTACAATGAGCAGTTCTTC.

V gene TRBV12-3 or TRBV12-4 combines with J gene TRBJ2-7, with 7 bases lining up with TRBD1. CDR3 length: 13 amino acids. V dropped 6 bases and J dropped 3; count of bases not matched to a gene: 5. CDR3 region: CASSFQGDYEQYF. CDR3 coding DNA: TGTGCCAGCAGCTTCCAGGGGGACTACGAGCAGTACTTC.

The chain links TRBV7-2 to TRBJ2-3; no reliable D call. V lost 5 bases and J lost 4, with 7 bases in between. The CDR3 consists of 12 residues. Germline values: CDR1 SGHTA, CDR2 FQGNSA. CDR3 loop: CASSPPADTQYF. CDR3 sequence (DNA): TGTGCCAGCAGCCCCCCCGCAGATACGCAGTATTTT.

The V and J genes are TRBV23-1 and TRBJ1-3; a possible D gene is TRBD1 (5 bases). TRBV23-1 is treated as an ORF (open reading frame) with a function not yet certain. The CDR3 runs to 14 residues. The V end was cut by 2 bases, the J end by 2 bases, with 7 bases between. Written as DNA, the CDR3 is TGCGCCAGCAGTCAAATAGGGGCTGGAAACACCATATATTTT. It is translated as CASSQIGAGNTIYF.

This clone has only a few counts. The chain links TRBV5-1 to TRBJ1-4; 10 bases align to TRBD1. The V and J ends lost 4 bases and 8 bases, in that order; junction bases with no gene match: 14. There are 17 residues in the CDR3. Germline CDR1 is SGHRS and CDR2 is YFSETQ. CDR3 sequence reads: CASSPGASGTGEEKLFF. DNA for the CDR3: TGCGCCAGCAGCCCTGGGGCCTCCGGGACAGGGGAGGAAAAACTGTTTTTT.

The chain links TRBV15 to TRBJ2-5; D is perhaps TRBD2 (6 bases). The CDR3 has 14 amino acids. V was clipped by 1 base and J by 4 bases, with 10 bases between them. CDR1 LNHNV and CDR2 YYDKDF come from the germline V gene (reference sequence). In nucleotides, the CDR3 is TGTGCCACCAGCAGAGGAGGAGGGGTAGAGACCCAGTACTTC. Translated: CATSRGGGVETQYF.

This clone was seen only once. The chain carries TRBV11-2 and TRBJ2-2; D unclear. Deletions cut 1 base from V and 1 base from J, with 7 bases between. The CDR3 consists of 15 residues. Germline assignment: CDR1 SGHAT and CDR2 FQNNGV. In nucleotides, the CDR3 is TGTGCCAGCAGCTTAGGAGGCGGGAACACCGGGGAGCTGTTTTTT. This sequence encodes CASSLGGGNTGELFF. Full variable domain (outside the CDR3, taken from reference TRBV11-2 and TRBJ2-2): EAGVAQSPRYKIIEKRQSVAFWCNPISGHATLYWYQQILGQGPKLLIQFQNNGVVDDSQLPKDRFSAERLKGVDSTLKIQPAKLEDSAVYLCASSLGGGNTGELFFGEGSRLTVL.

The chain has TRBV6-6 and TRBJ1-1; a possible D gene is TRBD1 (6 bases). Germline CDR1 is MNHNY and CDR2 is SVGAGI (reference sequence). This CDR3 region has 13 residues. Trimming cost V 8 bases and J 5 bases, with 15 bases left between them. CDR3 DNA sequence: TGTGCCAGCGCACGGGGGGCGAGTACTGAAGCTTTCTTT. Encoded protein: CASARGASTEAFF.

CDR3 sequence (DNA): TGTGCCAGCACCGGGACAGGGGGGGCCTACGAGCAGTACTTC. Amino acids: CASTGTGGAYEQYF. This chain links TRBV5-5 with TRBJ2-7; the match to TRBD1 covers 11 bases. Trimming at V came to 6 bases and at J to 2 bases, leaving 4 bases not matched to a gene. The CDR3 has 14 amino acids. In germline, CDR1 is SGHKS, CDR2 YYEKEE (reference sequence).

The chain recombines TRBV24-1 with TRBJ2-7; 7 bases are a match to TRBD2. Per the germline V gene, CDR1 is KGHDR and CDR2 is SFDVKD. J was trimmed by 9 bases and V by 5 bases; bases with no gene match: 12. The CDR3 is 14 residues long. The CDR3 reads CATSGGGRETVQYF. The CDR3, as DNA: TGTGCCACCAGTGGGGGAGGGCGGGAGACTGTGCAGTACTTC.

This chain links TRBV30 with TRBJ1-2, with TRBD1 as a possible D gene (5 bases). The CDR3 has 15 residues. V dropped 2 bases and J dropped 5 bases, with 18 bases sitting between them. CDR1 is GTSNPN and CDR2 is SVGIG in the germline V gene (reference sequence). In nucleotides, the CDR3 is TGTGCCTGGAGTCGGAACAGGCCGTCCCTTTATGGCTACACCTTC. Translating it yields CAWSRNRPSLYGYTF.

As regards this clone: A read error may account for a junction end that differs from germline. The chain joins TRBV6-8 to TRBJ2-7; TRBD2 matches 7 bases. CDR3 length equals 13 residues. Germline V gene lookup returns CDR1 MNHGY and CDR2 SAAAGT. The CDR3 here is CASSIGGRGERHF. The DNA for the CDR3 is TGTGCCAGCAGTATTGGGGGACGGGGGGAACGTCACTTC.

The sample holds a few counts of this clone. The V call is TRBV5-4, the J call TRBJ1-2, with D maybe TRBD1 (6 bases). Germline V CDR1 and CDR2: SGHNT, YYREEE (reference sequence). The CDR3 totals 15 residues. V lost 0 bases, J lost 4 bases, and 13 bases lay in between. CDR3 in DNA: TGTGCCAGCAGCTTGGATGGACGGGACACCTATGGCTACACCTTC. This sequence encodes CASSLDGRDTYGYTF. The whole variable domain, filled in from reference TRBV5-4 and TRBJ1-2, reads ETGVTQSPTHLIKTRGQQVTLRCSSQSGHNTVSWYQQALGQGPQFIFQYYREEENGRGNFPPRFSGLQFPNYSSELNVNALELDDSALYLCASSLDGRDTYGYTFGSGTRLTVV.

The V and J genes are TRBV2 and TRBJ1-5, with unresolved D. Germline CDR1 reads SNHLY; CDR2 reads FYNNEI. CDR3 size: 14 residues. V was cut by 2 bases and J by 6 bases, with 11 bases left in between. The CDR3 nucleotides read TGTGCCAGCAGTGAATTTTCCGGAGTTCAGCCCCAGCATTTT. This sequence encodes CASSEFSGVQPQHF.